This T cell receptor (beta chain) came from a study of tissue T cells after allogeneic stem cell transplantation (dated by TCRdb to 2021 to 2024). With regard to the full study: Over a roughly 3-year period, about seven adult allo-HCT recipients who had steroid-refractory GVHD were prospectively enrolled in a research-autopsy study. Grafts from donors were received by all GVHD patients, with a handful of grafts being unmodified and three being CD34-selected to deplete T cells. Gastrointestinal GVHD was present in all GVHD patients, each of whom received several lines of GVHD-directed therapy, and five of these patients also had skin involvement. Pre-transplant PBMCs were of recipient origin and were available from about five GVHD patients. In viably preserved blood and marrow, CD3+ T cells were flow-sorted if cell numbers allowed, whereas smaller samples went directly to DNA extraction. The study profiled TCR beta repertoires in many tissues obtained from research autopsies of patients with and without GVHD, and also in mouse models of GVHD. The human part of the study was a prospective observational study with no blinding and no randomization. Study-level results and caveats: Blood and spleen T cells captured only a limited portion of the TCR repertoire detected in tissues, in both patients and mice. Only a few T cell clones appeared in more than one patient, yet motif-based clustering showed tissue-specific repertoire signatures that were shared between patients. Within patients, how anatomically similar the tissues were was a key factor in shaping TCR repertoire composition, regardless of disease or transplant status. The patient cohort was small and varied clinically, and sampling depth was recognized as a limitation. The study did not determine which tissue TCRs were alloreactive or antigen-specific, and some clones might have been persisting host cells.

CDR1 MDHEN and CDR2 SYDVKM were looked up in the germline V gene. Trimming costs V 3 bases and J 8 bases, and their ends lie 17 bases apart. The CDR3, from cysteine to phenylalanine, totals 15 residues. The CDR3 DNA has 45 bases and is translated from base 1. About this clone: This receptor's antigen is unknown. No base qualities exist here, and no much larger clone lies one base off it.

Taken with the paper, the label for time point translates to: recipient (host-origin) PBMCs collected before allo-HCT. Receptor libraries were prepared by the immunoSEQ multiplex PCR assay. TCRbeta CDR3 sequencing was done by Adaptive Biotechnologies at survey depth, reporting CDR3 sequences, V/J genes, productive frequency and template counts. TCR beta CDR3 regions were amplified from genomic DNA instead of RNA. In the source study's methods: Jensen-Shannon divergence served to quantify pairwise repertoire overlap between tissues, with 0 meaning identical and 1 meaning complete divergence. Tissues were clustered by single-linkage agglomerative hierarchical clustering of pairwise JSD values, and the clustering results were displayed as dendrograms. GLIPH2 was run on all patient samples with simulation_depth 1000, kmer_min_depth 3, cdr3_length_cutoff 8, keeping groups with more than two unique CDR3s. A standardized tissue-overlap score was generated by extrapolating Jaccard GLIPH-group overlap across patients to a standard repertoire size of 1000 clones. Associations of diversity with clinical or experimental variables used linear mixed-effect models with tissue fixed effects and individual random effects. The table comes from immuneACCESS by way of TCRdb, which keeps in-frame sequences with V and J called. Part of the clones is missing from these tables; in studies checked, under half for an unresolved V gene and the rest for unknown reasons. V, J and clone size reflect that table, while D and trimming were determined from the DNA. The sample table holds about 42,000 clones, of which roughly 92% were seen once. In total, the top ten clones hold around 3.8% of the sample.

The rearranged segments are TRBV28 and TRBJ1-3; no D gene is confidently identified. The source is a woman aged 40 to 75 who later had graft-versus-host disease after an allogeneic stem cell transplant. Specimen: blood, collected before transplantation. The CDR3 region reads CASSFGQMVMDTIYF. The base sequence is TGTGCCAGCAGTTTTGGTCAGATGGTGATGGACACCATATATTTT.